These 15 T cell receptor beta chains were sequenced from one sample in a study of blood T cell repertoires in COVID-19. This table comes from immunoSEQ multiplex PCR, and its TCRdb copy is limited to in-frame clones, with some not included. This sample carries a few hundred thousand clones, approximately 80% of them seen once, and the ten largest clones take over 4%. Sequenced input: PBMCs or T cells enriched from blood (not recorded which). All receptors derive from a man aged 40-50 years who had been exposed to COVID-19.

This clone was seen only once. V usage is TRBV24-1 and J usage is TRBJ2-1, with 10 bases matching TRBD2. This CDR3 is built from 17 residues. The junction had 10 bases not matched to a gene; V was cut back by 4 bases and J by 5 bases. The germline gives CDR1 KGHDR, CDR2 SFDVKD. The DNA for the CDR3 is TGTGCCACCAGTGACAACTCACTAGCGGGATCGAACAATGAGCAGTTCTTC. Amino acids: CATSDNSLAGSNNEQFF.

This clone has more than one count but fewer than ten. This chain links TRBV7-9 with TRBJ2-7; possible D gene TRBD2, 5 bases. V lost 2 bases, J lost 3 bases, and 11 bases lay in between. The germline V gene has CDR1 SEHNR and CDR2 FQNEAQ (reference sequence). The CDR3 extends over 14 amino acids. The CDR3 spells CASSLSGLDYEQYF. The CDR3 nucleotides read TGTGCCAGCAGCTTATCCGGACTGGACTACGAGCAGTACTTC. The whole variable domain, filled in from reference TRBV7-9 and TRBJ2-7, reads DTGVSQNPRHKITKRGQNVTFRCDPISEHNRLYWYRQTLGQGPEFLTYFQNEAQLEKSRLLSDRFSAERPKGSFSTLEIQRTEQGDSAMYLCASSLSGLDYEQYFGPGTRLTVT.

As DNA, the CDR3 is TGTGCCTGGAGCCGGCCGGGGGTGGGCCAGCCCCAGCATTTT. It yields the protein CAWSRPGVGQPQHF. The chain couples TRBV30 to TRBJ1-5, with D tentatively TRBD1 (5 bases). The CDR3 has 14 residues. Per the germline V gene, CDR1 is GTSNPN and CDR2 is SVGIG (reference sequence). The germline V and J ends were trimmed by 3 bases and 7 bases, with 16 bases remaining between them.

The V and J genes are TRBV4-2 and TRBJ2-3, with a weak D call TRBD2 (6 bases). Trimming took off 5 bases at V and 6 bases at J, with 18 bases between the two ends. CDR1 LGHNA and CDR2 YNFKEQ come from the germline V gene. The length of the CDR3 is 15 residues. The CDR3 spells CASSSRLGAVDTQYF. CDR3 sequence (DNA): TGTGCCAGCAGCTCAAGACTAGGTGCTGTGGATACGCAGTATTTT.

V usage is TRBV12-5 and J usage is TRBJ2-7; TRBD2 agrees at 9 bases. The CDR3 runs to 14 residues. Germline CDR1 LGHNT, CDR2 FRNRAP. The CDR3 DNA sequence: TGTGCCAGTAAGCGGGAGGTTCTTCTAGGCGAGCAGTACTTC. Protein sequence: CASKREVLLGEQYF.

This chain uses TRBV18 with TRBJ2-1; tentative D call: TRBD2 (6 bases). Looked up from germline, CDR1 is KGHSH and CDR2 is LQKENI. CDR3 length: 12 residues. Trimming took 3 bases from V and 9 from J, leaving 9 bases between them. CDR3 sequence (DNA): TGTGCCAGCTCACCCGGCGGGGTTGAGCAGTTCTTC. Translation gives CASSPGGVEQFF.

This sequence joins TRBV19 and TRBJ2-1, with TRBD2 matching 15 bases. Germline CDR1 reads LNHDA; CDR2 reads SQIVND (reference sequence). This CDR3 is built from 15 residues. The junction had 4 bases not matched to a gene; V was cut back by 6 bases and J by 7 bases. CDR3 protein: CASRQGTSGRNEQFF. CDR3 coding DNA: TGTGCCAGTAGGCAAGGGACTAGCGGGAGGAATGAGCAGTTCTTC.

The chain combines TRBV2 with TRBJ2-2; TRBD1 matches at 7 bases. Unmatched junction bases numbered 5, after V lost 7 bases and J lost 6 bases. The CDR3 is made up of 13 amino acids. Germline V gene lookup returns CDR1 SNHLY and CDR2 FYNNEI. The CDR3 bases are TGTGCCAGCAATAGGGGGCTCGCCGGGGAGCTGTTTTTT. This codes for CASNRGLAGELFF.

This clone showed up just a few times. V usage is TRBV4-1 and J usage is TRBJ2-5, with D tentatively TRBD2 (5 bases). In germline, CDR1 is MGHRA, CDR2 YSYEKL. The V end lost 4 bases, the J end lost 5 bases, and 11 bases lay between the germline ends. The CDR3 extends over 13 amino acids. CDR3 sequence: CASSRGWEETQYF. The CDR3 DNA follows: TGCGCCAGCAGCCGAGGTTGGGAGGAGACCCAGTACTTC.

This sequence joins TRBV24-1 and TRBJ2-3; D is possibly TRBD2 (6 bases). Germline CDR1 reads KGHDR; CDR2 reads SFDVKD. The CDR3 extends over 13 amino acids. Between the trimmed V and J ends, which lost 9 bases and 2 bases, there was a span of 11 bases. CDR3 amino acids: CATGTPLTDTQYF. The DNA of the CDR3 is TGTGCCACCGGGACTCCACTCACAGATACGCAGTATTTT.

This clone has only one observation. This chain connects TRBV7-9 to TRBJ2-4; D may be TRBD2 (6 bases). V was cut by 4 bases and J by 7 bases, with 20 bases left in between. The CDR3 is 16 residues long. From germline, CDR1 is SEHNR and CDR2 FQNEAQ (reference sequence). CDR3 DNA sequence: TGTGCCAGCAGCTGGAATGAGCGGAGGGGTAGGAACATTCAGTACTTC. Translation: CASSWNERRGRNIQYF.

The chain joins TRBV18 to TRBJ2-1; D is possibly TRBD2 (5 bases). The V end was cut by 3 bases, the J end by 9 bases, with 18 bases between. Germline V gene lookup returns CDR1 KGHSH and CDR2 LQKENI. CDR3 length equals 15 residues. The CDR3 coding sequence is TGTGCCAGCTCACCCGGGGTTCTGGAGGCGGGTGAGCAGTTCTTC. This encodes CASSPGVLEAGEQFF.

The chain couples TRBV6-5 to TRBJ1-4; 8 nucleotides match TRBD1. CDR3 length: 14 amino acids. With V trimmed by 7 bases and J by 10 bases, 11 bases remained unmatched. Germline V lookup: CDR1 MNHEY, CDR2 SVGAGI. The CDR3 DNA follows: TGTGCCAGCATCCCTGTGCAGGGGGCAGGAAAACTGTTTTTT. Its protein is CASIPVQGAGKLFF.

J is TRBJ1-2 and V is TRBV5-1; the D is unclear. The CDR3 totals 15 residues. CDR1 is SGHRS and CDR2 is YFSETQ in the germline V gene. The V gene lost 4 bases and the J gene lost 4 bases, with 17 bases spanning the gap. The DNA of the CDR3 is TGCGCCAGCAGCCAAATTGGAGGAGCCTCCTATGGCTACACCTTC. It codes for CASSQIGGASYGYTF.

CDR3 DNA sequence: TGTGCCAGCAGTTTACACTCTGGAAACACCATATATTTT. Its protein is CASSLHSGNTIYF. The chain is built from TRBV28 and TRBJ1-3; no clear D. The CDR3 length is 13 residues. The V gene's germline CDR1 is MDHEN and CDR2 SYDVKM. Trimming pared 2 bases from V and 0 bases from J, leaving 2 bases between.